This entry features one T cell receptor (beta chain) sequence. What it recognizes is unknown. The data derive from a study of cytomegalovirus exposure and HLA in healthy donors. Study-wide findings and caveats: The listing of roughly 160 TCR beta chains classed them as cytomegalovirus-associated. According to an earlier analysis, most TCR beta V segments yielded productive rearrangements about 90% or about 30% of the time. Some segments of the V type, notably TRBV6-2 and TRBV6-3, were excluded as indistinguishable.

Trimming shortened V by 1 base and J by 3 bases, and 10 bases separated the two germline ends. Germline CDR1 reads SGHVS; CDR2 reads FNYEAQ. This CDR3 spans 14 amino acids. PCR used 60 Vbeta primers and 13 Jbeta primers. TCRdb's copy holds only in-frame clones and misses some; the assay was immunoSEQ multiplex PCR. The sample includes approximately 45,000 clones, roughly 69% seen only once; the top ten take 3% to 4%. The TCR was taken from a woman aged 30 to 39 in good health and CMV-seronegative. The sequenced sample consisted of PBMCs. The genes are TRBV7-6 and TRBJ2-7, with D maybe TRBD1 (5 bases). The CDR3 DNA reads TGTGCCAGCAGCTTAGACCCCAGGGACTACGAGCAGTACTTC. It codes for CASSLDPRDYEQYF.